These 24 T cell receptor beta chains came from one sample sequenced in a study of human T cells and chemical hapten exposure. Sample time point: patch test 1, 2 weeks after DPC sensitization. Treatment specified: therapeutic diphenylcyclopropenone sensitization with weekly scalp DPC. One entry per CDR3 protein results from TCRdb running MiXCR on the RACE reads. This sample has roughly 200,000 distinct CDR3 sequences, with approximately 20% found just once. The sequenced sample was whole blood, obtained in connection with sensitization to the hapten diphenylcyclopropenone (DPC). The receptors here all came from a woman between 45 and 60 years old with alopecia areata. Some clones in this sample may be carry-over from other donors' samples.

The rearrangement links TRBV7-6 to TRBJ1-3, with 10 positions matching TRBD1. The germline gives CDR1 SGHVS, CDR2 FNYEAQ. The V segment lost 1 base and the J segment 7 bases; nucleotides outside the gene matches: 1. The CDR3 length is 14 residues. The CDR3 bases are TGTGCCAGCAGCTTAGGGACAGGGGGGAACACCATATATTTT. It yields the protein CASSLGTGGNTIYF. The variable domain in full, with the rest retrieved from reference TRBV7-6 and TRBJ1-3, is GAGVSQSPRYKVTKRGQDVALRCDPISGHVSLYWYRQALGQGPEFLTYFNYEAQQDKSGLPNDRFSAERPEGSISTLTIQRTEQRDSAMYRCASSLGTGGNTIYFGEGSWLTVV.

The V and J genes are TRBV9 and TRBJ2-7; D gene ambiguous. Trimming took off 0 bases at V and 2 bases at J, with 9 bases between the two ends. This CDR3 is built from 14 residues. Germline V gives CDR1 SGDLS, CDR2 YYNGEE. The CDR3 nucleotides are TGTGCCAGCAGCGTAGAACAGTCGGCCTACGAGCAGTACTTC. It codes for CASSVEQSAYEQYF.

The rearrangement links TRBV5-1 to TRBJ2-5, with 14 bases that match TRBD2. The CDR3 has 18 amino acids. J lost 6 bases, V lost 0 bases, and 10 bases had no gene match. Germline V gives CDR1 SGHRS, CDR2 YFSETQ. The CDR3 DNA follows: TGCGCCAGCAGCTTGGAGGGACTAGCGGGAGAAATCGAAAAGACCCAGTACTTC. Translation: CASSLEGLAGEIEKTQYF.

The CDR3 DNA reads TGTGCCAGCAGCTTGTACAACAGTGGCTACACCTTC. Protein: CASSLYNSGYTF. The J gene is TRBJ1-2, the V gene TRBV7-2; D is ambiguous. Germline CDR1 and CDR2: SGHTA and FQGNSA. This CDR3 comprises 12 residues. Trimming removed 3 bases from V and 7 bases from J, with 9 bases in between.

The CDR3 protein is CSVDTQVNYGYTF. CDR3 bases: TGCAGCGTTGATACACAGGTTAACTATGGCTACACCTTC. The rearrangement uses TRBV29-1 and TRBJ1-2, with TRBD1 as a possible D gene (5 bases). CDR1 is SQVTM and CDR2 is ANQGSEA in the germline V gene. The CDR3 totals 13 residues. The V end lost 3 bases, the J end lost 1 base, and 9 bases lay between the germline ends.

This clonotype was counted between two and nine times. The chain is built from TRBV5-1 and TRBJ2-1; D gene unclear. Trimming removed 0 bases at V and 8 bases at J, with 12 bases between. The CDR3 totals 14 residues. Germline V gives CDR1 SGHRS, CDR2 YFSETQ. The CDR3 is CASSLVSPRDEQFF. CDR3 nucleotides: TGCGCCAGCAGCTTGGTGTCCCCCCGGGATGAGCAGTTCTTC.

J is TRBJ2-1 and V is TRBV20-1; D is perhaps TRBD2 (6 bases). The CDR3 runs 14 residues. V was pared by 3 bases and J by 8 bases, with 17 bases between. Germline V gene lookup returns CDR1 DFQATT and CDR2 SNEGSKA (reference sequence). This CDR3 is CSASRGAWGDEQFF. In nucleotides, the CDR3 is TGCAGTGCTAGTCGCGGGGCGTGGGGGGATGAGCAGTTCTTC.

A few counts support this clonotype. The chain joins TRBV20-1 to TRBJ2-3; 9 bases are a match to TRBD2. Germline CDR1 is DFQATT and CDR2 is SNEGSKA (reference sequence). This CDR3 region has 13 residues. V trimming: 7 bases; J trimming: 1 base; junction bases outside the gene matches: 3. The CDR3 loop is CSVRGRGTDTQYF. The CDR3 bases are TGCAGTGTTCGCGGGAGGGGCACAGATACGCAGTATTTT.

The chain joins TRBV2 to TRBJ2-3, with unresolved D. CDR1 SNHLY and CDR2 FYNNEI come from the germline V gene. This CDR3 comprises 14 residues. V was clipped by 5 bases and J by 6 bases, with 15 bases between them. The CDR3 spells CASSHDLPRDTQYF. CDR3 DNA sequence: TGTGCCAGCAGTCACGACTTACCGAGGGATACGCAGTATTTT.

This clonotype was counted between two and nine times. This chain connects TRBV25-1 to TRBJ2-5; D is ambiguous. The CDR3 loop spans 12 amino acids. The germline V gene has CDR1 MGHDK and CDR2 SYGVNS. The V gene lost 5 bases and the J gene lost 3 bases, with 7 bases spanning the gap. The CDR3 protein is CASSISKETQYF. The CDR3 region has the DNA TGTGCCAGCAGTATCTCCAAAGAGACCCAGTACTTC.

The V gene is TRBV15, the J gene TRBJ1-5; D is uncertain. CDR1 is LNHNV, CDR2 YYDKDF, per germline (reference sequence). The CDR3 is made up of 13 amino acids. Deletions cut 1 base from V and 9 bases from J, with 10 bases between. DNA for the CDR3: TGTGCCACCAGCAGAGTGGTTTACGGGCCCCAGCATTTT. It codes for CATSRVVYGPQHF.

This clonotype showed up just a few times. The gene calls are TRBV7-8 and TRBJ2-5; 11 bases are a match to TRBD2. This CDR3 is built from 16 residues. The V and J ends lost 5 bases and 6 bases, in that order; junction bases with no gene match: 11. The germline V gene encodes CDR1 SGHVS and CDR2 FQNEAQ. In DNA, the CDR3 is TGTGCCAGCAGCCTAGGTAGCGGGAGGGCCGGGCAGACCCAGTACTTC. Translated: CASSLGSGRAGQTQYF.

The J gene is TRBJ1-1, the V gene TRBV21-1; TRBD1 is the table's D call and was not checked against the DNA. TRBV21-1 is a pseudogene. This CDR3 comprises 14 residues. CDR3 in DNA: TGTGCCAGCAGCAAATCCCCAGGGATGATGGAAGCTTTCTTT. Protein sequence: CASSKSPGMMEAFF.

This rearrangement joins TRBV29-1 to TRBJ2-2, with TRBD1 identical over 7 bases. The CDR3 spans 13 residues. Germline-derived CDR1 and CDR2 are SQVTM and ANQGSEA. The V and J ends lost 8 bases and 2 bases, in that order; junction bases with no gene match: 5. The CDR3: CSTYRGNTGELFF. The CDR3 region has the DNA TGCAGCACATACAGGGGCAACACCGGGGAGCTGTTTTTT.

The J gene is TRBJ2-2, the V gene TRBV5-1, with a tentative D call TRBD1 (6 bases). Germline CDR1 and CDR2: SGHRS and YFSETQ. V was cut by 4 bases and J by 6 bases, with 10 bases left in between. This CDR3 is built from 13 residues. CDR3 sequence reads: CASSGEGAGELFF. CDR3 coding DNA: TGCGCCAGCAGCGGCGAGGGGGCCGGGGAGCTGTTTTTT.

This clonotype has at least ten counts. The rearrangement uses TRBV20-1 and TRBJ1-2; D may be TRBD1 (5 bases). Trimming removed 0 bases at V and 3 bases at J, with 14 bases between. CDR1 is DFQATT, CDR2 SNEGSKA, per germline (reference sequence). There are 15 residues in the CDR3. CDR3 in DNA: TGCAGTGCTAGAGATCGGGGAGGGACGCACTATGGCTACACCTTC. Its translation is CSARDRGGTHYGYTF.

The chain combines TRBV5-1 with TRBJ2-3; 7 positions match TRBD1. With V trimmed by 8 bases and J by 2 bases, 8 bases remained unmatched. Germline assignment: CDR1 SGHRS and CDR2 YFSETQ. CDR3 size: 14 residues. CDR3 sequence reads: CASRGTVNTDTQYF. DNA for the CDR3: TGCGCCAGTCGTGGGACAGTCAACACAGATACGCAGTATTTT. Using reference TRBV5-1 and TRBJ2-3 for the parts outside the CDR3, the full variable domain is KAGVTQTPRYLIKTRGQQVTLSCSPISGHRSVSWYQQTPGQGLQFLFEYFSETQRNKGNFPGRFSGRQFSNSRSEMNVSTLELGDSALYLCASRGTVNTDTQYFGPGTRLTVL.

The table lists this clonotype with a count of one. V gene TRBV20-1 combines with J gene TRBJ2-1; tentatively, D is TRBD1 (6 bases). The length of the CDR3 is 13 residues. Germline V lookup: CDR1 DFQATT, CDR2 SNEGSKA (reference sequence). Deletions cut 7 bases from V and 8 bases from J, with 18 bases between. CDR3 residues: CSVRRWGQDEQFF. The CDR3 region has the DNA TGCAGTGTCAGGAGGTGGGGGCAGGATGAGCAGTTCTTC.

This clonotype has more than one count but fewer than ten. The chain uses TRBV24-1 and TRBJ2-7, with 12 bases aligning to TRBD1. Germline-derived CDR1 and CDR2 are KGHDR and SFDVKD. J lost 0 bases, V lost 0 bases, and 5 bases had no gene match. The CDR3 contains 18 residues. The CDR3 region has the DNA TGTGCCACCAGTGATTTGGGGACAGGGGGCGTTATCTCCTACGAGCAGTACTTC. Residues: CATSDLGTGGVISYEQYF.

This chain joins TRBV25-1 and TRBJ2-5, with D uncertain. The CDR3 has 17 residues. V lost 3 bases and J lost 5, with 22 bases in between. Germline-derived CDR1 and CDR2 are MGHDK and SYGVNS. CDR3 DNA: TGTGCCAGCAGTGAGTGGAACTTCTTACTTCAGATGGAGACCCAGTACTTC. It yields the protein CASSEWNFLLQMETQYF.

The table lists this clonotype with a few counts. This rearrangement joins TRBV5-5 to TRBJ2-2; TRBD1 matches 9 bases. The CDR3 contains 15 residues. The junction had 6 bases not matched to a gene; V was cut back by 4 bases and J by 5 bases. Germline-derived CDR1 and CDR2 are SGHKS and YYEKEE (reference sequence). The CDR3 DNA sequence: TGTGCCAGCAGCCTACAGGGGGCGCCAACCGGGGAGCTGTTTTTT. Residues: CASSLQGAPTGELFF.

The chain is built from TRBV5-4 and TRBJ2-5, with no clear D. There are 12 residues in the CDR3. The ends were cut back, 2 bases at V and 4 bases at J, with 6 bases in the middle. Per the germline V gene, CDR1 is SGHNT and CDR2 is YYREEE (reference sequence). The chain's CDR3 is CASSLGSETQYF. The CDR3 nucleotides read TGTGCCAGCAGCTTAGGATCAGAGACCCAGTACTTC. Full variable domain (rest looked up from reference TRBV5-4 and TRBJ2-5): ETGVTQSPTHLIKTRGQQVTLRCSSQSGHNTVSWYQQALGQGPQFIFQYYREEENGRGNFPPRFSGLQFPNYSSELNVNALELDDSALYLCASSLGSETQYFGPGTRLLVL.

This clonotype was counted between two and nine times. This chain links TRBV19 with TRBJ2-4; TRBD1 aligns across 7 bases. Per the germline V gene, CDR1 is LNHDA and CDR2 is SQIVND (reference sequence). The CDR3 contains 13 residues. With 6 bases clipped from V and 8 bases from J, the junction kept 7 bases outside the gene matches. CDR3 nucleotides: TGTGCCAGTAGCATACAGGGGATCGACATTCAGTACTTC. Residues: CASSIQGIDIQYF.

This clonotype has just a few counts. V is TRBV5-1 and J is TRBJ2-7, with 15 bases that match TRBD2. CDR1 and CDR2 from the germline V gene are SGHRS and YFSETQ. The CDR3 totals 18 residues. J lost 0 bases, V lost 3 bases, and 7 bases had no gene match. CDR3 nucleotide sequence: TGCGCCAGCAGCTCAGGACTAGCGGGAGGGCCGACCTCCTACGAGCAGTACTTC. Residues: CASSSGLAGGPTSYEQYF.